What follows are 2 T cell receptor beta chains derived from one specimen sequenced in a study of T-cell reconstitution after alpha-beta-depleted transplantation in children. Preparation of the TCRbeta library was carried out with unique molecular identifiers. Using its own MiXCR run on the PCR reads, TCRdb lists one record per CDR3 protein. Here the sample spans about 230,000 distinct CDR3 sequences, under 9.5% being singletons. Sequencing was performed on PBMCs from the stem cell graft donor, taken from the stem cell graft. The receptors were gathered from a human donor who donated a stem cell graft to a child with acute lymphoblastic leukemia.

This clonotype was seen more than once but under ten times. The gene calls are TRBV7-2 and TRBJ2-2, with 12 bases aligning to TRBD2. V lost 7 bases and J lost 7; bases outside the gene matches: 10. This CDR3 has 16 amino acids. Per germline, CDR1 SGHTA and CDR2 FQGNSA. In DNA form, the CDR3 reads TGTGCCAGCAAGACAAGGACTAGCGGGGTTGTCGGGGAGCTGTTTTTT. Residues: CASKTRTSGVVGELFF.

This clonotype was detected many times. This CDR3 is CASSLTQANTEAFF. The CDR3 DNA reads as TGCGCCAGCAGCTTGACGCAGGCGAACACTGAAGCTTTCTTT. The chain recombines TRBV5-1 with TRBJ1-1; D remains ambiguous. Trimming took 1 base from V and 1 from J, leaving 8 bases between them. The CDR3 extends over 14 amino acids. Germline lookup yields CDR1 SGHRS and CDR2 YFSETQ.